This T cell receptor (beta chain) was found in a study of neurological immune-mediated disorders. The CDR3 contains 14 residues. The germline CDR1 and CDR2 sequences are MNHEY and SVGEGT. V lost 2 bases to trimming and J lost 0 bases; unmatched junction nucleotides: 0. The table lists this clonotype with many counts. In TCRdb, the 5' RACE reads were re-called with MiXCR into one record per CDR3 protein. In the table there are 65,000 to 80,000 distinct CDR3 sequences, roughly 15% of which are singletons. Material for sequencing was PBMCs. The rearrangement links TRBV6-2 or TRBV6-3 to TRBJ2-7; 8 bases are a match to TRBD2. This sequence was found in a woman aged 40 to 49 in good health. The CDR3 DNA follows: TGTGCCAGCAGTTACACTAGCGGCTCCTACGAGCAGTACTTC. Protein product: CASSYTSGSYEQYF.